This T cell receptor beta chain originates from a study of shared clonotypes between healthy human individuals. Only CD45RO-negative cells positively selected for CCR7 counted as naive CD8 cells, so terminally differentiated effector memory CD45RA+ cells were excluded. The genomic DNA of each subset was split evenly across several immunoSEQ plates. The assay was immunoSEQ multiplex PCR, and TCRdb's table has in-frame clones only and misses some. The repertoire consists of around 580,000 clones, with roughly 98% occurring once and the leading ten covering 0.3%. V was shortened by 3 bases and J by 2 bases, with 14 bases between the two germline ends. The germline V gene has CDR1 MNHEY and CDR2 SMNVEV (reference sequence). This CDR3 region has 15 residues.

V usage is TRBV27 and J usage is TRBJ2-7; maybe TRBD1 (6 bases). The source of this sequence is a man in his thirties or forties in good health. The sequenced material came from naive CD8+ T cells sorted from blood. The CDR3 protein is CASSLSTQGTYEQYF. CDR3 nucleotide sequence: TGTGCCAGCAGTTTGAGCACACAGGGAACCTACGAGCAGTACTTC.